The 18 T cell receptor beta chains below come from one sample, sequenced in a study of T cells after yellow fever vaccination (dated by TCRdb to between 2018 and 2020). The treatment or condition label, read with the paper, signifies: live attenuated yellow fever vaccine strain. Receptor amplification or capture employed 5' RACE. The sequencer listed for this sample is Illumina NovaSeq 6000. TCRdb cleaned the public reads at Q25 with fastp, built clones with MiXCR and kept in-frame beta chains. CDR3 protein sequences are deduplicated, and each keeps its most common genes and DNA. The sample yields around 330,000 distinct CDR3 sequences; roughly 3.5% were counted once. The biggest ten clones account for around a quarter of the sample. The input for sequencing was PBMCs, taken on the day of the yellow fever booster vaccination. The receptors were sampled from a man in his late teens or twenties who received the YFV17D yellow fever vaccine.

The sample holds many counts of this clonotype. This chain joins TRBV12-3 or TRBV12-4 and TRBJ1-1; D remains ambiguous. The V end was cut by 9 bases, the J end by 11 bases, with 19 bases between. This CDR3 contains 12 residues. The CDR3 DNA reads TGTGCCAGTGGTGGAGGGATCATCAAGGCTTTCTTT. Translation: CASGGGIIKAFF.

V usage is TRBV29-1 and J usage is TRBJ2-6; D is ambiguous. Germline values: CDR1 SQVTM, CDR2 ANQGSEA. V was trimmed by 4 bases and J by 0 bases, leaving 7 bases between them. The CDR3 sequence is 14 residues long. In DNA, the CDR3 is TGCAGCGTTGCAGGTCCCTCTGGGGCCAACGTCCTGACTTTC. It is translated as CSVAGPSGANVLTF.

The chain has TRBV14 and TRBJ1-1, with TRBD1 as a possible D gene (5 bases). Germline lookup yields CDR1 SGHDN and CDR2 FVKESK. This CDR3 has 13 residues. V lost 1 base to trimming and J lost 6 bases, with 9 bases between them. In DNA form, the CDR3 reads TGTGCCAGCAGCCAAGCGGGGGGGTCTGAAGCTTTCTTT. Translating it yields CASSQAGGSEAFF.

This clonotype has at least ten counts. V gene TRBV7-8 combines with J gene TRBJ1-3; 8 nucleotides align to TRBD1. This CDR3 contains 16 residues. The V segment lost 5 bases and the J segment 4 bases; nucleotides outside the gene matches: 10. Germline V gene sequence: CDR1 SGHVS, CDR2 FQNEAQ. CDR3 loop: CASSPRDRLTGNTIYF. CDR3 nucleotides: TGTGCCAGCAGCCCCCGGGACAGGTTGACAGGAAACACCATATATTTT.

This clonotype was detected a few times. The V gene is TRBV5-5, the J gene TRBJ2-7; a weak D match, TRBD1 (7 bases). Germline CDR1 reads SGHKS; CDR2 reads YYEKEE (reference sequence). CDR3 length: 14 residues. The germline V and J ends were trimmed by 4 bases and 5 bases, with 16 bases remaining between them. The CDR3 region is CASSPGGRRDEQYV. As DNA, the CDR3 is TGTGCCAGCAGCCCAGGGGGGCGTCGGGACGAGCAGTACGTC.

This clonotype was counted a few times. The gene calls are TRBV19 and TRBJ1-5; D gene unclear. From germline, CDR1 is LNHDA and CDR2 SQIVND (reference sequence). Trimming pared 6 bases from V and 1 base from J, leaving 7 bases between. The CDR3 sequence is 13 residues long. CDR3 loop: CASSVMSNQPQHF. The CDR3 DNA reads as TGTGCCAGTAGCGTCATGAGCAATCAGCCCCAGCATTTT.

Worth noting for this clonotype: A much larger clone differs by one base, so this may be a read error. The CDR3 region has the DNA TGTGCCTGCAGCTCGGGACGGAGCCTTGAGCAGTACTTC. As protein: CACSSGRSLEQYF. The chain recombines TRBV7-9 with TRBJ2-7; D could derive from TRBD1 or TRBD2 (5 bases each). Germline values: CDR1 SEHNR, CDR2 FQNEAQ (reference sequence). The CDR3 totals 13 residues.

This clonotype was detected many times. The chain employs TRBV12-3 or TRBV12-4 and TRBJ1-5; 8 bases are shared with TRBD1. J lost 3 bases, V lost 8 bases, and 3 bases had no gene match. The CDR3 is made up of 13 amino acids. The CDR3 sequence is CASGQGDNQPQHF. The CDR3 DNA follows: TGTGCCAGCGGACAGGGAGACAATCAGCCCCAGCATTTT.

This clonotype appeared a few times. V is TRBV20-1 and J is TRBJ1-6, with 8 bases that match TRBD1. V was pared by 3 bases and J by 2 bases, with 12 bases of the junction left unmatched. Germline CDR1 DFQATT, CDR2 SNEGSKA (reference sequence). The CDR3 sequence is 18 residues long. The DNA for the CDR3 is TGCAGTGCTAGCGGACAGGGAAGTACGGGCACCTATAATTCACCCCTCCACTTT. As protein: CSASGQGSTGTYNSPLHF.

This clonotype was detected ten times or more. This chain connects TRBV30 to TRBJ2-5; D is unclear. The CDR3 covers 12 residues. Germline loops: CDR1 GTSNPN, CDR2 SVGIG (reference sequence). V was shortened by 4 bases and J by 3 bases, with 9 bases between the two germline ends. In DNA form, the CDR3 reads TGTGCCTGGATTACGGTCGAAGAGACCCAGTACTTC. Translating gives CAWITVEETQYF.

This clonotype was observed a few times. V and J are TRBV28 and TRBJ1-2; weak D call: TRBD1 (5 bases). CDR1 is MDHEN, CDR2 SYDVKM, per germline. This CDR3 spans 15 amino acids. V shed 4 bases and J shed 0 bases, with 12 bases lying between them. For the CDR3, the DNA is TGTGCCAGCAGTTATAGGGGATCCTCTAACTATGGCTACACCTTC. Protein: CASSYRGSSNYGYTF.

This clonotype appeared many times. The J gene is TRBJ2-7, the V gene TRBV3-1; D possibly corresponds to TRBD1 (5 bases). Germline CDR1 is LGHDT and CDR2 is YNNKEL (reference sequence). Between the trimmed V and J ends, which lost 2 bases and 2 bases, there was a span of 13 bases. The CDR3 totals 15 residues. The CDR3 DNA reads as TGTGCCAGCAGCCAACGCCACGACAGAACCTACGAGCAGTACTTC. It specifies CASSQRHDRTYEQYF.

This clonotype was seen ten or more times. V and J are TRBV20-1 and TRBJ1-5, with 7 bases aligning to TRBD1. Germline V gene sequence: CDR1 DFQATT, CDR2 SNEGSKA (reference sequence). The CDR3 runs 13 residues. Germline trimming cut 7 bases from V and 8 bases from J; bases unmatched to any gene: 11. CDR3 region: CSVRHPGGEPQHF. CDR3 DNA: TGCAGTGTCAGACACCCAGGGGGTGAGCCCCAGCATTTT.

The rearrangement uses TRBV10-3 and TRBJ2-7, with D possibly being TRBD2 (5 bases). V was trimmed by 8 bases and J by 1 base, leaving 15 bases between them. The CDR3 is 14 amino acids. Germline CDR1 and CDR2: ENHRY and SYGVKD. CDR3 region: CAIHSNERSYEQYF. CDR3 sequence (DNA): TGTGCCATCCATAGTAACGAGCGGTCCTACGAGCAGTACTTC.

The sample holds a few counts of this clonotype. This rearrangement joins TRBV14 to TRBJ2-7; 8 bases line up with TRBD2. Trimming took 1 base from V and 5 from J; bases not matched to a gene: 4. This CDR3 region has 14 residues. Germline lookup yields CDR1 SGHDN and CDR2 FVKESK. CDR3 bases: TGTGCCAGCAGCCAAGCACCGGGGGGGCACGAGCAGTACTTC. This encodes CASSQAPGGHEQYF. The full variable domain, rest sourced from reference TRBV14 and TRBJ2-7, is EAGVTQFPSHSVIEKGQTVTLRCDPISGHDNLYWYRRVMGKEIKFLLHFVKESKQDESGMPNNRFLAERTGGTYSTLKVQPAELEDSGVYFCASSQAPGGHEQYFGPGTRLTVT.

This clonotype came up a few times. The chain is built from TRBV7-6 and TRBJ1-5; a weak D match, TRBD1 (5 bases). This CDR3 is 16 amino acids long. The V and J ends lost 1 base and 1 base respectively, with 11 bases between them. Germline loops: CDR1 SGHVS, CDR2 FNYEAQ. The CDR3 protein is CASSLGGGESNQPQHF. As DNA, the CDR3 is TGTGCCAGCAGCTTAGGGGGGGGTGAAAGCAATCAGCCCCAGCATTTT.

This clonotype was observed a few times. CDR3 bases: TGTGCCAGCTCACCGTGGACAGGGGCGAACACTGAAGCTTTCTTT. It specifies CASSPWTGANTEAFF. The chain is built from TRBV18 and TRBJ1-1; 9 bases line up with TRBD1. In germline, CDR1 is KGHSH, CDR2 LQKENI. The CDR3 is 15 residues long. Germline trimming cut 3 bases from V and 1 base from J; bases unmatched to any gene: 3.

The J gene is TRBJ1-2, the V gene TRBV6-1, with 8 bases that match TRBD1. The CDR3 loop spans 15 amino acids. Germline trimming cut 4 bases from V and 7 bases from J; bases unmatched to any gene: 11. Germline V gene sequence: CDR1 MNHNS, CDR2 SASEGT. Here the CDR3 DNA reads TGTGCCAGCAGTGGCTCCGGGACAGGCTCCCTTGGCTACACCTTC. Residues: CASSGSGTGSLGYTF.